This T cell receptor (beta chain) was captured by sequencing in a study of blood T cell repertoires in COVID-19. Study as a whole: The United States, Italy and Spain provided the acute and convalescent COVID-19 samples. Sources were T cells, B-cell-depleted T cells, or PBMCs; the material itself was cDNA or gDNA.

As originally analysed: It was from reference gene primer amplification that nucleated cell counts were estimated. Using immunoSEQ multiplex PCR, the repertoire was profiled, and TCRdb retains in-frame clones only, with some absent. Clonal size and the V and J genes are those of that table, whereas D and trimming came from the DNA. This sample has 650,000 to 800,000 clones, with 70% to 90% found just once. With respect to this clone: This sample also contains other DNA sequences that code for the same CDR3.

The TCR originated in a young woman with acute or convalescent COVID-19. Specimen: peripheral blood.

CDR3 DNA sequence: TGTGCCAGCAGTTCGGGGTACTACGAGCAGTACTTC. This sequence encodes CASSSGYYEQYF. The chain joins TRBV7-9 to TRBJ2-7; tentative D call: TRBD2 (5 bases). The CDR3 totals 12 residues. Trimming took 6 bases from V and 3 from J, leaving 9 bases between them. Germline CDR1 reads SEHNR; CDR2 reads FQNEAQ (reference sequence).